The present entry profiles one T cell receptor beta chain with its context. No antigen is known for it. This specimen comes from a study of shared clonotypes between healthy human individuals. Study details: Every donor yielded three CD4 naive, three CD4 memory, two CD8 naive and one CD8 memory plate. Whole-study results and caveats: Generation of non-shared clonotypes was less probable than generation of clonotypes shared by all four donors. Naive subsets generally had larger estimated richness than memory subsets.

TCRdb keeps only in-frame clones here, not all; method: immunoSEQ multiplex PCR. Among a few million clones, more than 85% were seen once, and the ten largest hold 0.39%. The receptor's source is a man younger than 35 in good health. Some clones in this sample may be carry-over from other donors' samples. Input material: naive CD4+ T cells from PBMCs. Regarding subset: CD45RA+ positively selected.

The DNA for the CDR3 is TGCGCCAGCGGCGGGAGGGACTATGGCTACACCTTC. The encoded protein is CASGGRDYGYTF. The chain is built from TRBV5-1 and TRBJ1-2, with unresolved D. Germline V gene lookup returns CDR1 SGHRS and CDR2 YFSETQ. This CDR3 comprises 12 residues. V was clipped by 7 bases and J by 3 bases, with 10 bases between them.